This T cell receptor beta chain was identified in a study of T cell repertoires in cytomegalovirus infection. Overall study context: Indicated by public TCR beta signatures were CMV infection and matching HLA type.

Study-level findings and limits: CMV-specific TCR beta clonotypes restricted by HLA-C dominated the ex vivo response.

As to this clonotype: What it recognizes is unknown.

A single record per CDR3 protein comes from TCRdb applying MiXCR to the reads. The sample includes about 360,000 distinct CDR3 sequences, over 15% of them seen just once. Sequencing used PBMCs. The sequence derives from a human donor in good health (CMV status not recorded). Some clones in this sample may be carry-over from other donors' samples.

The CDR3 region has the DNA TGCGCCAGCAGCCAAGTACTATTGTCCACTGAAGCTTTCTTT. Amino acid sequence: CASSQVLLSTEAFF. V and J are TRBV4-3 and TRBJ1-1, with no clear D. V dropped 1 base and J dropped 4 bases, with 10 bases sitting between them. This CDR3 is 14 amino acids long. Germline V CDR1 and CDR2: LGHNA, YSLEER.